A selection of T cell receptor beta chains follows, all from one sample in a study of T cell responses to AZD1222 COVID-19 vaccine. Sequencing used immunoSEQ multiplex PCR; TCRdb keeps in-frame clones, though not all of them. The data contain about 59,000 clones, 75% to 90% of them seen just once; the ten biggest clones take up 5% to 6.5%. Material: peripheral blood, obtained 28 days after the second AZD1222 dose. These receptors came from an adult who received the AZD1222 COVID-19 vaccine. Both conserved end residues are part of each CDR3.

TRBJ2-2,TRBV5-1,CASSLEAGPGELFF
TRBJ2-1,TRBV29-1,CSGGYNEQFF
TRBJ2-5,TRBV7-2,CASSSSGPGGETQYF
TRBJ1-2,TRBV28,CASSLPGAYGYTF
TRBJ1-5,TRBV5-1,CASSLLGDTYQPQHF
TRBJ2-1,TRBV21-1,CASSPDRDGIDNEQFF
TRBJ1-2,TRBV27,CASSPGGSVNYGYTF
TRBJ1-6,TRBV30,CAWSGGLLPGSPLHF
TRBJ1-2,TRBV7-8,CASSLRGVGGYTF
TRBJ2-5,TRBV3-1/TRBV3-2,CASSSGGQETQYF
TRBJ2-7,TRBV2,CASRGDRSYEQYF
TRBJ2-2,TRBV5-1,CASSPGAGDTGELFF
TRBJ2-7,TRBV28,CASSPSGAGYEQYF
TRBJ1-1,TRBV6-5,CASRTGGAGTEAFF
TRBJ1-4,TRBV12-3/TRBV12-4,CASSLRGEKLFF